This T cell receptor (beta chain) was observed in a study of cytomegalovirus exposure and HLA in healthy donors. Regarding this clone: Its antigen is not known.

Overall study findings and caveats: Productive rates of about 90% or about 30% were seen for most TCR beta V segments in an earlier analysis. A later analysis appeared to link common viral pathogens to several of the most significant clusters.

This PCR relied on a set of 60 Vbeta primers and 13 Jbeta primers. TCRdb's copy holds only in-frame clones and misses some; the assay was immunoSEQ multiplex PCR. The data show 140,000 or so clones, roughly 76% seen once. The CDR3 runs to 16 residues. With 4 bases clipped from V and 1 base from J, the junction kept 5 bases outside the gene matches. The germline V gene has CDR1 MDHEN and CDR2 SYDVKM. The rearrangement uses TRBV28 and TRBJ2-2; 8 bases map to TRBD1. Sequencing was done on a sample of PBMCs. This TCR was recovered from a female donor in good health and CMV-seronegative. Written as DNA, the CDR3 is TGTGCCAGCAGTTACACCGGGACAGGGAACACCGGGGAGCTGTTTTTT. Protein product: CASSYTGTGNTGELFF.